The 2 T cell receptor beta chains below were found in one sample sequenced in a study of CD8 T cells in ankylosing spondylitis. These receptors have no identified antigens. TCRdb itself ran the 5' RACE reads through MiXCR, one entry per CDR3 protein. In the table there are approximately 140,000 distinct CDR3 sequences, 17% of which are singletons. Study-wide points: Ankylosing spondylitis blood seemed to carry a telltale TCR beta motif made of eight or nine highly homologous variants.

The material sequenced was blood, either unsorted or a sorted T cell fraction (not recorded which). These receptors originate from a male donor with ankylosing spondylitis.

Regarding this clonotype: Relative to the germline gene, one junction end is altered; a read error may explain this. The rearrangement joins TRBV12-3 or TRBV12-4 to TRBJ2-1; D perhaps matches TRBD2 (5 bases). The CDR3 is 12 residues long. DNA for the CDR3: TGTGCCAGCAGTTTTGGCTCGCTTTACGGGGTCTTC. Translating gives CASSFGSLYGVF.

This clonotype was seen many times. This rearrangement joins TRBV29-1 to TRBJ2-5, with 7 bases aligning to TRBD1. The germline gives CDR1 SQVTM, CDR2 ANQGSEA. CDR3 size: 15 residues. V lost 0 bases and J lost 4; bases outside the gene matches: 8. Here the CDR3 reads CSVEDPWTGLETQYF. DNA of the CDR3: TGCAGCGTTGAAGATCCTTGGACAGGCCTAGAGACCCAGTACTTC.